The rows below give T cell receptor beta chains drawn from one sample of a study of identical twins. MiXCR, run by TCRdb on the 5' RACE reads, gives a single entry per CDR3 protein. Of 1.5 million or so distinct CDR3 sequences in the sample, roughly 35% were seen once. What was sequenced was cord blood. The receptors here all came from a newborn girl in good health. Both conserved end residues are part of each CDR3. D genes are given only for firm matches. The size of a clone is reported for some rows only, either as once, few or many, or as a class for expanded clones.

TRBJ1-2 - 17 - TRBV11-2 TGTGCCAGCAGCATCATCCGGGGCACAGCAAGAAACTATGGCTACACCTTC CASSIIRGTARNYGYTF
TRBJ2-5 - 15 - TRBV4-1 TGCGCCAGCAGTCCTGGACAGCCTCTTGGCTACGGGCAGTACTTC CASSPGQPLGYGQYF
TRBJ2-1 TRBD2 15 - TRBV27 TGTGCCAGCAAAGTCGGACTAGGCCCCTCCAATGAGCAGTTCTTC CASKVGLGPSNEQFF
TRBJ2-7 TRBD2 14 - TRBV10-3 TGTGCCGTGCGACTAGCGGCACCATCCTACGAGCAGTACTTC CAVRLAAPSYEQYF
TRBJ1-5 - 13 - TRBV5-1 TGCGCCAGCAGCTTGTGGGCGGAACAGCCCCAGCATTTT CASSLWAEQPQHF
TRBJ2-3 - 16 few TRBV6-5 TGTGCCAGCAGTTACGTGGCAGTTAGAGAGACAGATACGCAGTATTTT CASSYVAVRETDTQYF
TRBJ2-7 - 15 - TRBV9 TGTTCTAGCGTCGGGCTCAAGAGACCTTCCTACGAGCAGTACTTC CSSVGLKRPSYEQYF
TRBJ1-4 - 14 many TRBV7-9 TGTGCCAGCAGCTTAGGGACAAATAATGAAAAACTGTTTTTT CASSLGTNNEKLFF
TRBJ2-7 - 13 - TRBV9 TGTGCCAGCAGCAAGACCCCCTCCTACGAGCAGTACTTC CASSKTPSYEQYF
TRBJ2-3 - 14 few TRBV20-1 TGCAGTGCTAGTTTTTTGGAAAGCACAGATACGCAGTATTTT CSASFLESTDTQYF
TRBJ2-5 - 14 - TRBV3-1 TGTGCCAGCAGCCGAAGAGAAGGAGGAGAGACCCAGTACTTC CASSRREGGETQYF
TRBJ1-5 - 13 - TRBV11-2 TGTGCCAGCAGCTCGGGGGCTGGTCAGCCCCAGCATTTT CASSSGAGQPQHF
TRBJ2-5 - 13 many TRBV3-1 TGTGCCAGCAGCCACAACAACCAAGAGACCCAGTACTTC CASSHNNQETQYF
TRBJ2-1 - 17 - TRBV21-1 TGTGCCAGCAGCAAAGTTGAGACTAGCGGGGGGGCCCATGAGCAGTTCTTC CASSKVETSGGAHEQFF
TRBJ2-3 - 16 - TRBV7-9 TGTGCCAGCAGCCCACGGACAGCCCCTAGCACAGATACGCAGTATTTT CASSPRTAPSTDTQYF
TRBJ1-4 - 14 many TRBV7-9 TGTGCCAGCAGTCTCGACAGCTCTAATGAAAAACTGTTTTTT CASSLDSSNEKLFF
TRBJ2-6 TRBD1 17 - TRBV11-2 TGTGCCAGCAGCTTAGCTCGACAGGGTAGTGGGGCCAACGTCCTGACTTTC CASSLARQGSGANVLTF
TRBJ2-7 TRBD1 14 few TRBV5-1 TGCGCCAGCAGCTACGGGACAGTTCCCTACGAGCAGTACTTC CASSYGTVPYEQYF
TRBJ1-4 TRBD1 14 - TRBV4-2 TGTGCCAGCAGCCCGGGGGACAGGGATGAAAAACTGTTTTTT CASSPGDRDEKLFF
TRBJ1-5 TRBD1 16 few TRBV24-1 TGTGCCACCAGTGATTTGGGACAGGATAGCAATCAGCCCCAGCATTTT CATSDLGQDSNQPQHF
TRBJ1-6 TRBD1 17 - TRBV5-1 TGCGCCAGCAGCCTGACAGAACCGGGACAGGGGAATTCACCCCTCCACTTT CASSLTEPGQGNSPLHF
TRBJ2-7 - 14 few TRBV20-1 TGCAGTGCTAGCGCGACTAATGCCGAAGCCGAGCAGTACTTC CSASATNAEAEQYF
TRBJ2-3 TRBD1 14 - TRBV20-1 TGCAGTGCTCTGACAGGGGGAGGCACAGATACGCAGTATTTT CSALTGGGTDTQYF
TRBJ2-1 - 13 - TRBV10-3 TGTGCCATCAATACAGCGAGGAACAATGAGCAGTTCTTC CAINTARNNEQFF
TRBJ1-1 - 14 few TRBV10-3 TGTGCCATCAGCCCCGGGTTGGGGAGCACTGAAGCTTTCTTT CAISPGLGSTEAFF
TRBJ2-1 - 13 - TRBV20-1 TGCAGTGCTAGCGGGCCCGTTTACAGTGAGCAGTTCTTC CSASGPVYSEQFF
TRBJ2-4 - 15 - TRBV14 TGTGCCAGCAGCCAAGATTGGGTTGCCAAAAACATTCAGTACTTC CASSQDWVAKNIQYF
TRBJ2-1 - 16 many TRBV6-5 TGTGCCAGCAGTTACTTGCCTAGCCTACATATCAATGAGCAGTTCTTC CASSYLPSLHINEQFF
TRBJ1-5 - 15 few TRBV27 TGTGCCAGCAGTTTTGGGTATGGGAGCAATCAGCCCCAGCATTTT CASSFGYGSNQPQHF
TRBJ2-1 TRBD2 13 many TRBV11-2 TGTGCCAGCAGCCCCCGGACTAGCAATGAGCAGTTCTTC CASSPRTSNEQFF
TRBJ2-3 - 13 few TRBV29-1 TGCAGCGTGGGCCTAGCGCAGACAGATACGCAGTATTTT CSVGLAQTDTQYF
TRBJ2-5 - 16 few TRBV3-1 TGTGCCAGCAGCCAAGTCGTTGCCTCTCCTGGGGGGACCCAGTACTTC CASSQVVASPGGTQYF
TRBJ1-5 TRBD1 15 - TRBV15 TGTGCCACCAGCAGAACCAGGGGGAGCAATCAGCCCCAGCATTTT CATSRTRGSNQPQHF
TRBJ1-6 - 18 - TRBV4-2 TGTGCCAGCAGCCCAGAAGCTTTTGGGGGCGCCTATAATTCACCCCTCCACTTT CASSPEAFGGAYNSPLHF
TRBJ2-1 TRBD1 15 many TRBV27 TGTGCCAGCAGTTCGGGACAGGGGGCCTACAATGAGCAGTTCTTC CASSSGQGAYNEQFF
TRBJ1-5 - 12 few TRBV3-1 TGTGCCGGCAGCCAAGGGAATCAGCCCCAGCATTTT CAGSQGNQPQHF
TRBJ2-7 - 15 - TRBV5-6 TGTGCCAGCAGCTTTTCCGGGACACTCTCCTACGAGCAGTACTTC CASSFSGTLSYEQYF
TRBJ2-1 - 14 - TRBV4-2 TGTGCCAGCAGCTCGGACCCCGCACGTAATGAGCAGTTCTTC CASSSDPARNEQFF
TRBJ2-7 - 14 - TRBV27 TGTGCCAGCAGTACGCGGGACGCCGCCAGCGAGCAGTACTTC CASSTRDAASEQYF
TRBJ2-7 - 15 - TRBV27 TGTGCCAGCACAAGTCCCGTGTCCGGGACTTACGAGCAGTACTTC CASTSPVSGTYEQYF
TRBJ1-1 TRBD1 16 - TRBV7-9 TGTGCCAGCAGCTTAGCGCGGGACAGGGGGAACACTGAAGCTTTCTTT CASSLARDRGNTEAFF
TRBJ2-3 TRBD1 15 - TRBV20-1 TGCAGTGCTAGAGAAGGGGGCAAACCCACAGATACGCAGTATTTT CSAREGGKPTDTQYF
TRBJ1-6 TRBD1 13 few TRBV7-2 TGTGCCAGCAGCTTAGACAGGGGGCCACCCCTCCACTTT CASSLDRGPPLHF
TRBJ2-3 TRBD2 17 - TRBV27 TGTGCCAGCAGTTTACTTCCGACTAGCGGGAGAACAGATACGCAGTATTTT CASSLLPTSGRTDTQYF
TRBJ2-1 - 12 - TRBV10-3 TGTGCCATCAGTGAGGACCCCGGGGCGCAGTTCTTC CAISEDPGAQFF
TRBJ2-4 TRBD1 15 - TRBV5-1 TGCGCCAGCAGCGCGGACCGGGACAGGGGTGACATTCAGTACTTC CASSADRDRGDIQYF
TRBJ1-1 TRBD1 14 - TRBV5-1 TGCGCCAGCAGCTTGGTAGGGGGCGTCACTGAAGCTTTCTTT CASSLVGGVTEAFF
TRBJ2-1 TRBD1 17 - TRBV11-2 TGTGCCAGCAGCTTATTCGTCACAGGGGGCGCGGACAATGAGCAGTTCTTC CASSLFVTGGADNEQFF
TRBJ2-1 - 15 many TRBV10-3 TGTGCCATCAGTGAGTTTGACGCCACCTACAATGAGCAGTTCTTC CAISEFDATYNEQFF
TRBJ2-1 TRBD2 16 few TRBV2 TGTGCCAGCAGCCTTACTAGCGGGGGCGCCCTGGATGAGCAGTTCTTC CASSLTSGGALDEQFF
TRBJ2-4 - 13 - TRBV28 TGTGCCAGCAGTCTCAACGAAGGCCATGAGCAGTACTTC CASSLNEGHEQYF
TRBJ1-3 TRBD1 17 - TRBV4-2 TGTGCCAGCAGCCAAGATGGGACAGGGAGACCTGGAAACACCATATATTTT CASSQDGTGRPGNTIYF
TRBJ2-1 TRBD2 18 - TRBV4-2 TGTGCCAGCAGCCAAGAATTAGCGGGAGGGCCGGGACGCAATGAGCAGTTCTTC CASSQELAGGPGRNEQFF
TRBJ2-1 TRBD2 17 few TRBV5-1 TGCGCCAGCAGATATACTAGCGGGGGATCATTGAGTAATGAGCAGTTCTTC CASRYTSGGSLSNEQFF
TRBJ2-7 TRBD2 18 - TRBV9 TGTGCCAGCAGCGTAGGGAGCGGGGGAGGGCCGAACTACAATGAGCAGTACTTC CASSVGSGGGPNYNEQYF
TRBJ2-7 - 16 few TRBV6-6 TGTGCCAGCAGTTACTCAATCAGGGGCGGGTCCTACGAGCAGTACTTC CASSYSIRGGSYEQYF
TRBJ1-5 - 12 few TRBV7-2 TGTGCCAGCAGCTTAGGAAACATGCCCCAGCATTTT CASSLGNMPQHF
TRBJ1-1 - 15 once TRBV20-1 TGCAGTGCTAGACCGGGACGCTGGGCGAACACTGAAGCTTTCTTT CSARPGRWANTEAFF
TRBJ2-1 - 12 - TRBV21-1 TGTGCCAGCAGCAAAGTGGCCCCAAGGGAGTTCTTC CASSKVAPREFF
TRBJ1-5 - 13 - TRBV27 TGTGCCAGCAGATGGACGGTGAATCAGCCCCAGCATTTT CASRWTVNQPQHF